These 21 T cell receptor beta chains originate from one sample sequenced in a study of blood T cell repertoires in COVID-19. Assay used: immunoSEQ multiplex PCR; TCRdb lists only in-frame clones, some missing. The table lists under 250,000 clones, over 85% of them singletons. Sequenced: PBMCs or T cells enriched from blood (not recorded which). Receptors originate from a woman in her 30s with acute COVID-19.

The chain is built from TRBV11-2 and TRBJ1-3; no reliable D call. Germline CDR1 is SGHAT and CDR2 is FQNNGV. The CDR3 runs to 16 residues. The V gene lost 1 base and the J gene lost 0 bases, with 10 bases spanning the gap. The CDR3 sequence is CASSLGWEGSGNTIYF. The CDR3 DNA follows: TGTGCCAGCAGCTTAGGTTGGGAGGGCTCTGGAAACACCATATATTTT.

The CDR3 nucleotides read TGTGCCAGCAGTCAAGGGGGTTCCAATCAGCCCCAGCATTTT. Its translation is CASSQGGSNQPQHF. The genes are TRBV7-9 and TRBJ1-5; a weak D match, TRBD1 (6 bases). This CDR3 region has 14 residues. V lost 6 bases and J lost 3, with 12 bases in between. The germline CDR1 and CDR2 sequences are SEHNR and FQNEAQ (reference sequence).

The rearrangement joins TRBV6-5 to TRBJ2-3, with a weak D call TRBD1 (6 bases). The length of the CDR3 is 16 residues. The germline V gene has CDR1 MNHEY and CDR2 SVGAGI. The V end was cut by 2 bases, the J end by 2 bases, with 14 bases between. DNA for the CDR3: TGTGCCAGCAGTTACGGCGAGGGGGAGACCACAGATACGCAGTATTTT. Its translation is CASSYGEGETTDTQYF.

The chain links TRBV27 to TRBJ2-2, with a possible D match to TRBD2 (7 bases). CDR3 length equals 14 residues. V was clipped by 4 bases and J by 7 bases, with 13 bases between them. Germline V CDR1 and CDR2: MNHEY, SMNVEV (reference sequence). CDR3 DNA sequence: TGTGCCAGCAGTTGGGGGGGGCCGAGCGGGGAGCTGTTTTTT. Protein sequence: CASSWGGPSGELFF.

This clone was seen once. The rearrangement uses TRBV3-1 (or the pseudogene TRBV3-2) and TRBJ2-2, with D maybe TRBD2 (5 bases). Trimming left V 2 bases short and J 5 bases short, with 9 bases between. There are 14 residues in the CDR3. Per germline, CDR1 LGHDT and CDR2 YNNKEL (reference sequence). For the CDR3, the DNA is TGTGCCAGCAGCCAATTCGGGGAAACCGGGGAGCTGTTTTTT. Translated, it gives CASSQFGETGELFF.

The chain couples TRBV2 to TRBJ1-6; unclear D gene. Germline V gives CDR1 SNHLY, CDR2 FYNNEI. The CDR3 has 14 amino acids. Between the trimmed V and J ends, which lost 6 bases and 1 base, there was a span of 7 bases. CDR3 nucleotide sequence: TGTGCCAGCAGGAGAGGTTCCTATAATTCACCCCTCCACTTT. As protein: CASRRGSYNSPLHF.

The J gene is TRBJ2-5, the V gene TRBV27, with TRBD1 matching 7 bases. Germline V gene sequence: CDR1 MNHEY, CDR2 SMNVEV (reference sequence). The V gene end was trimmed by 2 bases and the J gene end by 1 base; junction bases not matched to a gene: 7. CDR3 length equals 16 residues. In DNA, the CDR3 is TGTGCCAGCAGTTTACGTCGAGGGGGCATCCAAGAGACCCAGTACTTC. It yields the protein CASSLRRGGIQETQYF.

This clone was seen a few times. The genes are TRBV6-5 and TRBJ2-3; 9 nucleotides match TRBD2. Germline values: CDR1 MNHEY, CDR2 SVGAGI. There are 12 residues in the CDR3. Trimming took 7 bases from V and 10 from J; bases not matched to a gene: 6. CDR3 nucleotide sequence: TGTGCCAGCAATCCAGAGCGGGGGGCGCAGTATTTT. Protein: CASNPERGAQYF.

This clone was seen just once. The CDR3 coding sequence is TGCGCCAGCAGTTACCCCGGGGTATCCTATGGCTACACCTTC. It translates to CASSYPGVSYGYTF. The chain couples TRBV5-1 to TRBJ1-2; no firm D call. V was cut by 5 bases and J by 4 bases, with 15 bases left in between. Germline CDR1 and CDR2: SGHRS and YFSETQ. The CDR3 is made up of 14 amino acids.

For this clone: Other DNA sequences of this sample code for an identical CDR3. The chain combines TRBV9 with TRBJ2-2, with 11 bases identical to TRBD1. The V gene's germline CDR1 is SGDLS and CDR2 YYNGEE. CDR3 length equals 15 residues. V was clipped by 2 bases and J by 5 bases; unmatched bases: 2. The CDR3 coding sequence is TGTGCCAGCAGCGTTGGGACAGGGGGAACCGGGGAGCTGTTTTTT. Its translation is CASSVGTGGTGELFF.

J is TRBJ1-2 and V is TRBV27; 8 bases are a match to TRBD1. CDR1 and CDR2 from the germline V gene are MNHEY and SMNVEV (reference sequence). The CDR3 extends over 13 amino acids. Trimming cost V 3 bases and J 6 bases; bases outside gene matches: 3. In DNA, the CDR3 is TGTGCCAGCAGTTTTACAGGGGGGGATGGCTACACCTTC. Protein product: CASSFTGGDGYTF.

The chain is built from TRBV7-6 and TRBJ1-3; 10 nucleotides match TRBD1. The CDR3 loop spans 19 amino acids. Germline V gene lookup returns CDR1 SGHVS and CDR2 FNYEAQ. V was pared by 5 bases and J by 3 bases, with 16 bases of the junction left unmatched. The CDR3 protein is CASSREVGTGVSLGNTIYF. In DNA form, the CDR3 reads TGTGCCAGCAGCAGGGAGGTCGGGACAGGGGTCTCTCTTGGAAACACCATATATTTT.

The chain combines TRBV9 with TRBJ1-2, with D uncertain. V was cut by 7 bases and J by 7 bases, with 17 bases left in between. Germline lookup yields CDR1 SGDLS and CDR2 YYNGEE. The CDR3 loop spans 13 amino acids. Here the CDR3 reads CASRPTSLGGYTF. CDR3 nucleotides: TGTGCCAGCCGCCCAACGAGTCTCGGTGGCTACACCTTC.

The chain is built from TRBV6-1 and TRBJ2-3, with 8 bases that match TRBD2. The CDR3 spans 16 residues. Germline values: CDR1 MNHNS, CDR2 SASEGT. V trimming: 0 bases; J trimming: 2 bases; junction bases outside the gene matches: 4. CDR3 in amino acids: CASSEAVAGPTDTQYF. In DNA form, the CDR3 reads TGTGCCAGCAGTGAAGCGGTAGCGGGGCCCACAGATACGCAGTATTTT.

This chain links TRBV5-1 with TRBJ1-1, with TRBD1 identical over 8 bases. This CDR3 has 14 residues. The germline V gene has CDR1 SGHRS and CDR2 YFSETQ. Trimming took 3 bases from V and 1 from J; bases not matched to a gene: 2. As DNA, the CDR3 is TGCGCCAGCAGCTCGGACAGGGCGAACACTGAAGCTTTCTTT. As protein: CASSSDRANTEAFF.

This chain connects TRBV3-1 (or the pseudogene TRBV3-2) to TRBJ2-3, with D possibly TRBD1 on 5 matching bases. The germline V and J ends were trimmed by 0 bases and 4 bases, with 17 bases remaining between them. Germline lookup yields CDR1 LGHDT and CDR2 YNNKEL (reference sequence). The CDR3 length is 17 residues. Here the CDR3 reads CASSQDRTKRRSDTQYF. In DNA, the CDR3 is TGTGCCAGCAGCCAAGATAGGACAAAAAGGCGTTCAGATACGCAGTATTTT.

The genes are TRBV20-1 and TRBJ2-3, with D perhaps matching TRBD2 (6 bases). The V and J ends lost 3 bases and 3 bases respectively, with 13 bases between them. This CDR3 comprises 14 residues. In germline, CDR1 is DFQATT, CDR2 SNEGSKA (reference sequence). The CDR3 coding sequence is TGCAGTGCTAGTACGGGGGATGGGACAGATACGCAGTATTTT. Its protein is CSASTGDGTDTQYF.

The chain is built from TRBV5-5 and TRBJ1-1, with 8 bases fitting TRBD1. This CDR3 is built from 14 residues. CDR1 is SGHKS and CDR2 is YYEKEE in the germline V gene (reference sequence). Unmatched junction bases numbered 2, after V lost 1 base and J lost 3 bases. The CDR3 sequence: CASSLLGQDTEAFF. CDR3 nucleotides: TGTGCCAGCAGCTTGTTGGGACAGGACACTGAAGCTTTCTTT.

CDR3 DNA: TGTGCCAGCAGCAAAGCGGAGGACCCTTTGGGCCACACCTTC. This encodes CASSKAEDPLGHTF. The chain combines TRBV21-1 with TRBJ1-2. TRBV21-1 is shown as a pseudogene. The CDR3 consists of 14 residues.

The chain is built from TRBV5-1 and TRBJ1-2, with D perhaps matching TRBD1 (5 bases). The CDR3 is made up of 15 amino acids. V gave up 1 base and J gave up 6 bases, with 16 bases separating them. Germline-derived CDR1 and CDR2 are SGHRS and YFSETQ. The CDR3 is CASSLLQGVNHGYTF. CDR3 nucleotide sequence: TGCGCCAGCAGCTTGCTGCAGGGCGTGAATCATGGCTACACCTTC. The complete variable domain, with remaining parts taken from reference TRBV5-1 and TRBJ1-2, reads KAGVTQTPRYLIKTRGQQVTLSCSPISGHRSVSWYQQTPGQGLQFLFEYFSETQRNKGNFPGRFSGRQFSNSRSEMNVSTLELGDSALYLCASSLLQGVNHGYTFGSGTRLTVV.

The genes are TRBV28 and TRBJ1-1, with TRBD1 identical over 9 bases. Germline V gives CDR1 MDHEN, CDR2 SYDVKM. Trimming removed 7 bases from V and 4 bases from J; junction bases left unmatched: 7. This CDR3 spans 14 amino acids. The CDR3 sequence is CASKTGGLGTEAFF. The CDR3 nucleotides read TGTGCCAGCAAAACAGGGGGCTTGGGCACTGAAGCTTTCTTT. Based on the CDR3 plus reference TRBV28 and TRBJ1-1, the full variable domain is DVKVTQSSRYLVKRTGEKVFLECVQDMDHENMFWYRQDPGLGLRLIYFSYDVKMKEKGDIPEGYSVSREKKERFSLILESASTNQTSMYLCASKTGGLGTEAFFGQGTRLTVV.